The 16 T cell receptor beta chains below were found in one sample sequenced in a study of blood T cell repertoires in COVID-19. TCRdb's copy holds only in-frame clones and misses some; the assay was immunoSEQ multiplex PCR. The sample carries 130,000 to 150,000 clones, about 86% recorded once. What was sequenced was peripheral blood. Receptors were obtained from a woman between 40 and 50 years old with acute or convalescent COVID-19.

The V call is TRBV24-1, the J call TRBJ2-3; TRBD1 matches 7 bases. Germline V gives CDR1 KGHDR, CDR2 SFDVKD. V shed 9 bases, J shed 1 base, and the junction held 6 bases outside the gene matches. This CDR3 contains 14 residues. CDR3 bases: TGTGCCACCGCCTTTGGACAGGGCACAGATACGCAGTATTTT. Translation gives CATAFGQGTDTQYF.

The V gene is TRBV6-5, the J gene TRBJ2-1, with 7 nucleotides matching TRBD1. Germline CDR1 is MNHEY and CDR2 is SVGAGI. Germline trimming cut 6 bases from V and 7 bases from J; bases unmatched to any gene: 3. This CDR3 region has 12 residues. CDR3: CASRGTANEQFF. The CDR3 region has the DNA TGTGCCAGCAGGGGGACAGCAAATGAGCAGTTCTTC.

The CDR3 sequence is CATSRETGEQYF. CDR3 nucleotides: TGTGCCACCAGCAGAGAAACCGGGGAGCAGTACTTC. This chain links TRBV15 with TRBJ2-7; no reliable D call. The V end lost 0 bases, the J end lost 7 bases, and 7 bases lay between the germline ends. The CDR3 is 12 amino acids. Per germline, CDR1 LNHNV and CDR2 YYDKDF (reference sequence).

The genes are TRBV29-1 and TRBJ2-3, with TRBD2 matching over 9 bases. The CDR3 runs to 15 residues. The V gene's germline CDR1 is SQVTM and CDR2 ANQGSEA. V lost 5 bases and J lost 2; bases outside the gene matches: 8. This chain's CDR3 is CSVSPSGAFTDTQYF. The CDR3, as DNA: TGCAGCGTTTCCCCTAGCGGGGCCTTCACAGATACGCAGTATTTT.

This chain links TRBV6-2 or TRBV6-3 with TRBJ2-7; 11 bases match TRBD2. V gave up 1 base and J gave up 3 bases; unmatched junction bases: 5. The germline gives CDR1 MNHEY, CDR2 SVGEGT. This CDR3 is 16 amino acids long. CDR3 DNA: TGTGCCAGCAGTTACTTCGGGACTAGCGGTTACTACGAGCAGTACTTC. Amino acid sequence: CASSYFGTSGYYEQYF.

V usage is TRBV5-1 and J usage is TRBJ2-7; 9 positions agree with TRBD1. Per germline, CDR1 SGHRS and CDR2 YFSETQ. Trimming cost V 4 bases and J 3 bases; bases outside gene matches: 5. This CDR3 comprises 14 residues. CDR3 nucleotide sequence: TGCGCCAGCAGCACCGGGGACAGGGTCTACGAGCAGTACTTC. Translation: CASSTGDRVYEQYF.

The chain combines TRBV7-9 with TRBJ2-6, with no clear D. From germline, CDR1 is SEHNR and CDR2 FQNEAQ (reference sequence). The CDR3 has 16 amino acids. V was pared by 1 base and J by 0 bases, with 7 bases between. The DNA of the CDR3 is TGTGCCAGCAGCTTAGGACATCTCTCTGGGGCCAACGTCCTGACTTTC. Translated, it gives CASSLGHLSGANVLTF.

A few counts support this clone. J is TRBJ1-3 and V is TRBV7-6; possibly TRBD1 for D (6 bases). The CDR3 has 14 amino acids. V was cut by 5 bases and J by 2 bases, with 10 bases left in between. Germline V gives CDR1 SGHVS, CDR2 FNYEAQ. This CDR3 is CASSKPGAGNTIYF. In nucleotides, the CDR3 is TGTGCCAGCAGCAAACCAGGGGCTGGAAACACCATATATTTT.

The CDR3 DNA reads as TGTGCCAGCAGCCCCACAGGGCACAATCAGCCCCAGCATTTT. It yields the protein CASSPTGHNQPQHF. This chain connects TRBV6-2 or TRBV6-3 to TRBJ1-5; D perhaps matches TRBD1 (6 bases). CDR1 is MNHEY, CDR2 SVGEGT, per germline. The CDR3 is made up of 14 amino acids. With 6 bases removed from V and 3 bases from J, the gap between germline ends came to 12 bases.

V gene TRBV19 combines with J gene TRBJ1-2, with 7 bases identical to TRBD1. V was clipped by 6 bases and J by 5 bases; unmatched bases: 6. This CDR3 is built from 13 residues. The V gene's germline CDR1 is LNHDA and CDR2 SQIVND (reference sequence). CDR3 region: CASSWDSRYGYTF. The CDR3 DNA reads as TGTGCCAGTAGCTGGGACAGCCGGTATGGCTACACCTTC.

The CDR3 sequence is CAISEGGVYEQYF. Here the CDR3 DNA reads TGTGCCATCAGTGAGGGAGGGGTCTACGAGCAGTACTTC. This chain joins TRBV10-3 and TRBJ2-7; maybe TRBD2 (6 bases). The germline CDR1 and CDR2 sequences are ENHRY and SYGVKD. The CDR3 consists of 13 residues. V gave up 2 bases and J gave up 3 bases, with 8 bases separating them.

The chain carries TRBV7-2 and TRBJ1-3, with D perhaps TRBD1 (6 bases). Germline V gene sequence: CDR1 SGHTA, CDR2 FQGNSA. The CDR3 consists of 15 residues. V dropped 0 bases and J dropped 1 base, with 7 bases sitting between them. The CDR3 coding sequence is TGTGCCAGCAGCTTAGCGGGGACATCTGGAAACACCATATATTTT. As protein: CASSLAGTSGNTIYF.

The chain joins TRBV7-9 to TRBJ1-5; no firm D call. Germline V gene data show CDR1 as SEHNR and CDR2 as FQNEAQ (reference sequence). The CDR3 has 16 amino acids. The V gene lost 0 bases and the J gene lost 3 bases, with 12 bases spanning the gap. The CDR3: CASSLASGYNNQPQHF. The DNA for the CDR3 is TGTGCCAGCAGCTTAGCTTCCGGGTATAACAATCAGCCCCAGCATTTT.

The chain carries TRBV7-3 and TRBJ1-1, with 7 bases lining up with TRBD1. Germline-derived CDR1 and CDR2 are SGHTA and FQGTGA. The CDR3 consists of 14 residues. J gave up 5 bases and V 2 bases, and 5 bases lay outside the gene matches. CDR3 loop: CASSLDRVGTEAFF. For the CDR3, the DNA is TGTGCCAGCAGCTTAGACAGGGTTGGGACTGAAGCTTTCTTT.

The genes are TRBV5-4 and TRBJ2-7; D unresolved. Germline V gene lookup returns CDR1 SGHNT and CDR2 YYREEE (reference sequence). Trimming removed 4 bases from V and 4 bases from J, with 6 bases in between. The CDR3 contains 11 residues. Here the CDR3 reads CASSSRYEQYF. The CDR3 DNA sequence: TGTGCCAGCAGCAGCCGGTACGAGCAGTACTTC.

The chain has TRBV2 and TRBJ1-5; 10 bases line up with TRBD1. Looked up from germline, CDR1 is SNHLY and CDR2 is FYNNEI. Trimming cost V 2 bases and J 5 bases; bases outside gene matches: 9. The CDR3 length is 17 residues. Written as DNA, the CDR3 is TGTGCCAGCAGTGAATTCCTGCGGGACAGGGGTGATCAGCCCCAGCATTTT. Residues: CASSEFLRDRGDQPQHF.